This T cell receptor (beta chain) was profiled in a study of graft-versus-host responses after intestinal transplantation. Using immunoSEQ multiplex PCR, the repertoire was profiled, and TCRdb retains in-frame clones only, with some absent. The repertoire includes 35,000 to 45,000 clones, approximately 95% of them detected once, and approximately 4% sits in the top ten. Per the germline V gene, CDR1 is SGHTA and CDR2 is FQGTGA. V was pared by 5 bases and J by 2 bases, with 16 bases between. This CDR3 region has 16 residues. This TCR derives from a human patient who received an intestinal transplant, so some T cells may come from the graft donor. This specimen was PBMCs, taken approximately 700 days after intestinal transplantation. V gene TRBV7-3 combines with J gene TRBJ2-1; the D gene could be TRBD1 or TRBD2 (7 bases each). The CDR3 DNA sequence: TGTGCCAGCAGCCTACCCAGGGGGGGGACCTACAATGAGCAGTTCTTC. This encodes CASSLPRGGTYNEQFF.